What follows is one TCR beta chain and its context. Its target is unknown. The CDR3 is 16 residues long. Germline V gene data show CDR1 as SEHNR and CDR2 as FQNEAQ (reference sequence). Trimming took 0 bases from V and 4 from J, leaving 12 bases between them. When the RNA was reverse transcribed, random hexamers were used with an input of roughly 0.45 to 1 ug. Amplification of TCR beta CDR3 was carried out by immunoSEQ multiplex PCR, which covered 54 Vbeta and 13 Jbeta segments. From the immunoSEQ multiplex PCR reads, TCRdb called clonotypes with MiXCR, one entry per CDR3 protein. The sample has some 260,000 distinct CDR3 sequences, about 85% seen once. The record originates from a study of CD8 T cells in Susac syndrome. Findings of the study overall: Regarding the TCR sequencing and HLA analysis, the study admitted that a relatively small number of individuals were involved.

This receptor was taken from a human donor with multiple sclerosis. The sample taken for sequencing was CD8+ T cells from PBMCs. V is TRBV7-9 and J is TRBJ1-4, with D hard to call. The CDR3, as DNA: TGTGCCAGCAGCTTAGCTGTGACCGCAGATAATGAAAAACTGTTTTTT. It is translated as CASSLAVTADNEKLFF.